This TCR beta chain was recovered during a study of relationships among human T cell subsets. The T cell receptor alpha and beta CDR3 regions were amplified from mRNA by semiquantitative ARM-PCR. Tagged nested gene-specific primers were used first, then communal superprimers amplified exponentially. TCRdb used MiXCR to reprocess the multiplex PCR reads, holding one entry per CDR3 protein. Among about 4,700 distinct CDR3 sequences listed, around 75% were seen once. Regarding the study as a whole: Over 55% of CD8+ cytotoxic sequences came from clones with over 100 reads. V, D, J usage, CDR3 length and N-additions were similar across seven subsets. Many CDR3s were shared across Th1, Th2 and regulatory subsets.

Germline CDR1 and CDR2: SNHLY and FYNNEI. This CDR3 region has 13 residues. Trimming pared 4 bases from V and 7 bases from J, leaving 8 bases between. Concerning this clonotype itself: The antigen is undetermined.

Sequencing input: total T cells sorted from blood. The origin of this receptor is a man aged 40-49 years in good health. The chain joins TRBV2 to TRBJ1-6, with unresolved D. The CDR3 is CASSVYGNSPLHF. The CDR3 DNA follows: TGTGCCAGCAGTGTATACGGGAATTCACCCCTCCACTTT.